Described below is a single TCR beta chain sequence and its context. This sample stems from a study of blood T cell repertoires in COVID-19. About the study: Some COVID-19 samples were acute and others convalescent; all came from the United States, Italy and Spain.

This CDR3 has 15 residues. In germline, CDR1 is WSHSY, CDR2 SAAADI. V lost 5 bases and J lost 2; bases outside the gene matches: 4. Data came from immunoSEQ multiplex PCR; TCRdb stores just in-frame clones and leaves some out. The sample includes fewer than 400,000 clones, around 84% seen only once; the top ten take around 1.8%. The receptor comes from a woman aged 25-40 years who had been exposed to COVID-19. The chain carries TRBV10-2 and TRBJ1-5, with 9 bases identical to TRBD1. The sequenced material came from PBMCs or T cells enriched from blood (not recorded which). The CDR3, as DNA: TGCGCCAGCAGTCTAACAGGGGGCGGCAATCAGCCCCAGCATTTT. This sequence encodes CASSLTGGGNQPQHF.